Sequencing of this T cell receptor (beta chain) was carried out in a study of shared clonotypes between healthy human individuals. On the study more broadly: Each donor's CD4 naive and CD4 memory cells filled three plates apiece, CD8 naive two, and CD8 memory one. Study-wide points: Specimens sampled were limited to blood, with tissue repertoires likely differing.

Naive CD8 cells lacked CD45RO and underwent positive selection for CCR7, leaving out terminally differentiated effector memory CD45RA+ cells. This table comes from immunoSEQ multiplex PCR, and its TCRdb copy is limited to in-frame clones, with some not included. The table lists nearly 2 million clones, about 95% of them singletons. About this clone itself: The antigen is undetermined.

The germline gives CDR1 LGHNA, CDR2 YSLEER. V lost 1 base and J lost 4, with 13 bases in between. There are 15 residues in the CDR3. The material sequenced was naive CD8+ T cells sorted from blood. The rearrangement joins TRBV4-3 to TRBJ1-1, with D perhaps matching TRBD1 (5 bases). The receptor's source is a man aged 18 to 30 in good health. The CDR3 DNA follows: TGCGCCAGCAGCCAAGCACGGGGGTGGGGCACTGAAGCTTTCTTT. This encodes CASSQARGWGTEAFF.